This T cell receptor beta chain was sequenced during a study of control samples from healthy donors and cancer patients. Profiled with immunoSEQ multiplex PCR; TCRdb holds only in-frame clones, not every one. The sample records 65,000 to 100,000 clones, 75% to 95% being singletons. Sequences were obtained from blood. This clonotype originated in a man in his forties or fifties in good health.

Written as DNA, the CDR3 is TGTGCCAGCATCAAATCCGGGACAGGTCCTGGCGAGCAGTACTTC. Translating it yields CASIKSGTGPGEQYF. The rearrangement joins TRBV5-6 to TRBJ2-7; TRBD1 agrees at 8 bases. V trimming: 6 bases; J trimming: 6 bases; junction bases outside the gene matches: 14. The CDR3 contains 15 residues. The germline V gene encodes CDR1 SGHDT and CDR2 YYEEEE.